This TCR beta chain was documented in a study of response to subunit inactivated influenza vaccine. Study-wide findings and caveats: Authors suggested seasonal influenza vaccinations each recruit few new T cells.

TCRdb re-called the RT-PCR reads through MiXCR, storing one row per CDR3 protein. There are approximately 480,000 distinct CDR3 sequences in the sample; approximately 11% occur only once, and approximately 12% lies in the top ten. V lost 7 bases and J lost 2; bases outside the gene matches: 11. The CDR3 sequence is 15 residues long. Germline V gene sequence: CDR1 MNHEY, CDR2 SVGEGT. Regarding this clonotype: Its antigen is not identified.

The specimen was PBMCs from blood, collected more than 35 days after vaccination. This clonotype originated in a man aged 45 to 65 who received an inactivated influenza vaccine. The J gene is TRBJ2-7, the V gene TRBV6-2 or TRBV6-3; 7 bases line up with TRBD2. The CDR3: CASTQPRTRAYEQYF. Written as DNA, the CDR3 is TGTGCCAGCACCCAACCCCGGACTAGAGCCTACGAGCAGTACTTC.